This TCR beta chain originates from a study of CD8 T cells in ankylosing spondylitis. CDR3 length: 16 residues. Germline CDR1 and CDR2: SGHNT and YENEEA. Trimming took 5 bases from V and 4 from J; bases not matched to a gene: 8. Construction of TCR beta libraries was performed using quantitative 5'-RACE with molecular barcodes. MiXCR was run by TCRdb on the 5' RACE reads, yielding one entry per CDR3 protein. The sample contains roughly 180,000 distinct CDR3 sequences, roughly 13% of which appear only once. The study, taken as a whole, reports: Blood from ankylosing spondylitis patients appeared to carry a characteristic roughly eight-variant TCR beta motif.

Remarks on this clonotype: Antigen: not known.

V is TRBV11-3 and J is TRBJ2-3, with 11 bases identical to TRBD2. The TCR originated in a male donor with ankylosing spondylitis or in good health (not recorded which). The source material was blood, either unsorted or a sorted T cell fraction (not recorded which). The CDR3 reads CASSPLLAGVSDTQYF. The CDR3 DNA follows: TGTGCCAGCAGCCCTCTACTAGCGGGGGTCTCAGATACGCAGTATTTT.